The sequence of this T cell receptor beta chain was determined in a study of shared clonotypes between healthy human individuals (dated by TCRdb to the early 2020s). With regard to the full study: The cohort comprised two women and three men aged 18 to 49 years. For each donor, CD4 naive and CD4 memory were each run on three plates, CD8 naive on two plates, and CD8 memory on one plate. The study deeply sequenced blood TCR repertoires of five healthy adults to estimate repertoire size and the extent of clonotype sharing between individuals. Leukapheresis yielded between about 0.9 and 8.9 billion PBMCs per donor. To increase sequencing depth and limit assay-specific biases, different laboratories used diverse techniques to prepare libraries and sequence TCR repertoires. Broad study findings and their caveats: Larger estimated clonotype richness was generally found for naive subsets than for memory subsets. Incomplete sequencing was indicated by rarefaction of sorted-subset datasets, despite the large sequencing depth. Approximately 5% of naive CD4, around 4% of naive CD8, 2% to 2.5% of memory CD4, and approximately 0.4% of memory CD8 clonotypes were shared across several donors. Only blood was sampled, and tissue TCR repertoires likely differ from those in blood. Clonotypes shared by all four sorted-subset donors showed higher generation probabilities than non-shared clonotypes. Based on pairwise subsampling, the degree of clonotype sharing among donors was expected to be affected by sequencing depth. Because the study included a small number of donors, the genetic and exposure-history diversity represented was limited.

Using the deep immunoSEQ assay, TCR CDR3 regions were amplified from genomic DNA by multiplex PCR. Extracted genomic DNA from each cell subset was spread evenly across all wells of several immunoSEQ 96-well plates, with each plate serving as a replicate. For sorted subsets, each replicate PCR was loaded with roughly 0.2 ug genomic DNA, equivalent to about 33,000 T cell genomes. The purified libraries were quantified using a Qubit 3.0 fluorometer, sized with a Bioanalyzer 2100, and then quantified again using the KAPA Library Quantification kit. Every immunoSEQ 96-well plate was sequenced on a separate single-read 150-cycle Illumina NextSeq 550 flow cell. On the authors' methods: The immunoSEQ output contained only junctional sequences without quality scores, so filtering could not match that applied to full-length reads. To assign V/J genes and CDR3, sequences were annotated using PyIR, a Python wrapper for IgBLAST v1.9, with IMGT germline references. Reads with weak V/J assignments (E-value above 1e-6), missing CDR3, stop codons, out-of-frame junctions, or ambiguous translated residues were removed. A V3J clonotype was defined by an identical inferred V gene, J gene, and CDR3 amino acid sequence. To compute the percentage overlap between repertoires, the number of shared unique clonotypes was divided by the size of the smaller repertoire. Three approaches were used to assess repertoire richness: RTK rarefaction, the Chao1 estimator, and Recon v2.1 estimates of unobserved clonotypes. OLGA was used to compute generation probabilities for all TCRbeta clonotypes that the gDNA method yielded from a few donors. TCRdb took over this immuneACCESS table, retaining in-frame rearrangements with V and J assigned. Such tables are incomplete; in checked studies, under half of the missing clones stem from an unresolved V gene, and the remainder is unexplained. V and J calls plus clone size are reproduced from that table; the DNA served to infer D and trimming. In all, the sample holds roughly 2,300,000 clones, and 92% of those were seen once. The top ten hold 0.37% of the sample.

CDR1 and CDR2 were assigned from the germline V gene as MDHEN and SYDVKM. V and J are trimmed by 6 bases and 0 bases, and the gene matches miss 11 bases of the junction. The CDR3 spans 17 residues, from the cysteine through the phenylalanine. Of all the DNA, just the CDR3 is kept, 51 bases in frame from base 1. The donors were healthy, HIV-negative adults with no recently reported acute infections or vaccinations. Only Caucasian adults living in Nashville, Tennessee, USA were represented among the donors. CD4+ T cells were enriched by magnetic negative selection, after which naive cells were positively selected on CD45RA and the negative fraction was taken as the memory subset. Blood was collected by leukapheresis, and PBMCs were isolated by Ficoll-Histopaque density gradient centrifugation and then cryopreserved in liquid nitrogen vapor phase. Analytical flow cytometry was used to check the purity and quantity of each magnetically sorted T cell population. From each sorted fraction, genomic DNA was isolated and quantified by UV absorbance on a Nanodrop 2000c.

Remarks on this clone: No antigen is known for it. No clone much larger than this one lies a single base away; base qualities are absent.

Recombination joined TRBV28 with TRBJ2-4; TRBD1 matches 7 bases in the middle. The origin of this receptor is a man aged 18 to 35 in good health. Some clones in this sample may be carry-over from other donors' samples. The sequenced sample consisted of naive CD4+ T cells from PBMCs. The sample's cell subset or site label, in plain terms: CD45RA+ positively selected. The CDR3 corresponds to CASRVGGSLVAKNIQYF. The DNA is TGTGCCAGCAGGGTAGGGGGCTCTTTAGTAGCCAAAAACATTCAGTACTTC.